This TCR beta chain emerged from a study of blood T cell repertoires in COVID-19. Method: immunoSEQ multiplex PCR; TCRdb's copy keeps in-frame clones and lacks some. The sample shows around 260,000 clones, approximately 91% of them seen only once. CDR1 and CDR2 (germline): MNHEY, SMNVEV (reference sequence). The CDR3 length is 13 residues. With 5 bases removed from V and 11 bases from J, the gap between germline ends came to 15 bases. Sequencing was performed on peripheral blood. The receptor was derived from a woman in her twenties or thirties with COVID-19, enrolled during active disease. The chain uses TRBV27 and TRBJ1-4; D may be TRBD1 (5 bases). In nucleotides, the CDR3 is TGTGCCAGCAGTCCAACAGGAGGGGAGAAACTGTTTTTT. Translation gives CASSPTGGEKLFF.